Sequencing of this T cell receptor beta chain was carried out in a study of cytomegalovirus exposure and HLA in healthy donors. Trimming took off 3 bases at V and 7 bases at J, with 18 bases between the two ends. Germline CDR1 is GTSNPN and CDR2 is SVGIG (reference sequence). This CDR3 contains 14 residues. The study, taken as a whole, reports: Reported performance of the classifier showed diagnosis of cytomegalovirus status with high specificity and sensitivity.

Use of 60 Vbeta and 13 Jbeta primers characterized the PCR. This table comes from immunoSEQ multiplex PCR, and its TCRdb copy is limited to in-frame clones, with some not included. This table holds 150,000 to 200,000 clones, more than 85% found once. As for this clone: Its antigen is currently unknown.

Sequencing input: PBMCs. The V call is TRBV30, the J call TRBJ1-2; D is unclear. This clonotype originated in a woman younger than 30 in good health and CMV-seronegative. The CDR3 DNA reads TGTGCCTGGAGAGTAAGGTCGGGGTTTGGTGGCTACACCTTC. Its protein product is CAWRVRSGFGGYTF.